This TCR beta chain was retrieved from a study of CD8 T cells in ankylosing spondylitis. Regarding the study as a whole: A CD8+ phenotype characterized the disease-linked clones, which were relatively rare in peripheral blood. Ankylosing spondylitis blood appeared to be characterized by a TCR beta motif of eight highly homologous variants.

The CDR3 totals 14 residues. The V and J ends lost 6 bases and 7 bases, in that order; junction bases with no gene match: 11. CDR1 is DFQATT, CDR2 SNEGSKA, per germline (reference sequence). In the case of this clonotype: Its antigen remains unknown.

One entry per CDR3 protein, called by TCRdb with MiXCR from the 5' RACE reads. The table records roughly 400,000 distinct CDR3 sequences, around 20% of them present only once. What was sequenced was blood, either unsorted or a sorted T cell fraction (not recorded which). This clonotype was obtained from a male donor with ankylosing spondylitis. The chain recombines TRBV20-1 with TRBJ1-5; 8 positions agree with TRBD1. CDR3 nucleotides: TGCAGTGCATGGGTGACAGGGGCTTTACAGCCCCAGCATTTT. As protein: CSAWVTGALQPQHF.